A single sample gave rise to the 9 T cell receptor beta chains below, sequenced in a study of vaccination and CD4 T cells after COVID-19. Treatment denoted: 10-day PBMC culture with coronavirus spike peptide pools or control peptides (ViraFEST assay). CD4+ T cells that came from the unexposed donor were collected before the COVID-19 pandemic (2011-2018). These receptors have no identified antigens. Sequence data for DNA of cultured CD4+ T cells were generated by the Oncomine TCR Beta short-read assay. The template was genomic DNA from cultured CD4+ T cells. MiXCR, run by TCRdb on the PCR reads, gives a single entry per CDR3 protein. The repertoire consists of about 10,000 distinct CDR3 sequences, with almost 30% occurring once and the leading ten covering about an eighth. Sequencing input: CD4+ T cells from blood, cultured in vitro. The receptors originated from a human donor in good health.

This chain uses TRBV7-3 with TRBJ2-3, with 7 nucleotides matching TRBD2. Germline CDR1 and CDR2: SGHTA and FQGTGA. With 4 bases clipped from V and 2 bases from J, the junction kept 9 bases outside the gene matches. This CDR3 is 16 amino acids long. The CDR3 sequence: CASSSGASGNTDTQYF. The CDR3 nucleotides are TGTGCCAGCAGCTCCGGGGCTAGCGGAAACACAGATACGCAGTATTTT.

This chain joins TRBV4-3 and TRBJ2-3, with 9 bases identical to TRBD1. V trimming: 1 base; J trimming: 6 bases; junction bases outside the gene matches: 5. CDR3 size: 15 residues. Germline values: CDR1 LGHNA, CDR2 YSLEER. CDR3 nucleotides: TGCGCCAGCAGCCAAGGGGACAGGGCCAGGGATACGCAGTATTTT. It is translated as CASSQGDRARDTQYF.

Judged by abundance, this clonotype is medium-sized (0.01 to 0.1%). The gene calls are TRBV20-1 and TRBJ2-7; D not resolved. The CDR3 length is 14 residues. Germline CDR1 and CDR2: DFQATT and SNEGSKA (reference sequence). Between the trimmed V and J ends, which lost 4 bases and 7 bases, there was a span of 20 bases. The CDR3 spells CSATRLAETREQYF. The CDR3 nucleotides read TGCAGTGCTACCAGACTGGCGGAGACGAGGGAGCAGTACTTC.

The J gene is TRBJ1-1, the V gene TRBV6-5, with a weak D call TRBD1 (6 bases). Germline assignment: CDR1 MNHEY and CDR2 SVGAGI. Trimming shortened V by 2 bases and J by 1 base, and 8 bases separated the two germline ends. CDR3 size: 14 residues. In DNA, the CDR3 is TGTGCCAGCAGTTACGGGACAAGGAACACTGAAGCTTTCTTT. Residues: CASSYGTRNTEAFF.

This rearrangement joins TRBV30 to TRBJ1-1, with D possibly being TRBD1 (5 bases). Per the germline V gene, CDR1 is GTSNPN and CDR2 is SVGIG (reference sequence). V gave up 5 bases and J gave up 0 bases, with 19 bases separating them. The CDR3 is 16 residues long. The CDR3 reads CAWEGPGRILNTEAFF. Written as DNA, the CDR3 is TGTGCCTGGGAGGGCCCAGGGAGGATTCTGAACACTGAAGCTTTCTTT.

This sequence joins TRBV7-6 and TRBJ1-3; the D is unclear. The CDR3 contains 13 residues. CDR1 SGHVS and CDR2 FNYEAQ come from the germline V gene. Between the trimmed V and J ends, which lost 4 bases and 4 bases, there was a span of 8 bases. This CDR3 is CASSSSGGNTIYF. In DNA, the CDR3 is TGTGCCAGCAGCTCCTCGGGGGGAAACACCATATATTTT.

V is TRBV6-2 or TRBV6-3 and J is TRBJ2-7; perhaps TRBD1 as D (5 bases). Germline lookup yields CDR1 MNHEY and CDR2 SVGEGT. The CDR3 has 18 residues. Trimming took 1 base from V and 0 from J, leaving 19 bases between them. CDR3 nucleotides: TGTGCCAGCAGTTACTGGACATCGATACCCCGAGGCTCCTACGAGCAGTACTTC. Amino acid sequence: CASSYWTSIPRGSYEQYF.

The chain carries TRBV7-2 and TRBJ1-4; D is perhaps TRBD1 (5 bases). This CDR3 contains 14 residues. With 5 bases removed from V and 6 bases from J, the gap between germline ends came to 13 bases. Per the germline V gene, CDR1 is SGHTA and CDR2 is FQGNSA. This CDR3 is CASSRRAGDEKLFF. CDR3 DNA sequence: TGTGCCAGCAGCAGGCGTGCGGGGGATGAAAAACTGTTTTTT.

In its sample, this clonotype ranks as medium-sized. V and J are TRBV20-1 and TRBJ2-7, with TRBD1 matching over 7 bases. V was clipped by 3 bases and J by 2 bases; unmatched bases: 4. The CDR3 loop spans 13 amino acids. Germline V lookup: CDR1 DFQATT, CDR2 SNEGSKA (reference sequence). DNA for the CDR3: TGCAGTGCTAGGACAGGGTTAACCTACGAGCAGTACTTC. Its translation is CSARTGLTYEQYF.